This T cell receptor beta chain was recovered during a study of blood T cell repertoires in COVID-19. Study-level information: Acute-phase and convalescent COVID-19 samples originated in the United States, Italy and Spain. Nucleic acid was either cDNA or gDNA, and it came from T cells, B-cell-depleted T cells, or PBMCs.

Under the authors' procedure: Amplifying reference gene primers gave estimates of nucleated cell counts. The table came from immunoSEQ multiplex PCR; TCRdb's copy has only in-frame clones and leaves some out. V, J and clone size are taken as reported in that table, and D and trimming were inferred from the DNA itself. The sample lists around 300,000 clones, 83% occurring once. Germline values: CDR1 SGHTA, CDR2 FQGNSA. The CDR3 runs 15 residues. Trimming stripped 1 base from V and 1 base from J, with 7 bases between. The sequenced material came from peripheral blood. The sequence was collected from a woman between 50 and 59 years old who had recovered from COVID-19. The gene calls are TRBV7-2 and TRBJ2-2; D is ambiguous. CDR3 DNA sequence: TGTGCCAGCAGCTTAGTATCAGAGAACACCGGGGAGCTGTTTTTT. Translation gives CASSLVSENTGELFF.